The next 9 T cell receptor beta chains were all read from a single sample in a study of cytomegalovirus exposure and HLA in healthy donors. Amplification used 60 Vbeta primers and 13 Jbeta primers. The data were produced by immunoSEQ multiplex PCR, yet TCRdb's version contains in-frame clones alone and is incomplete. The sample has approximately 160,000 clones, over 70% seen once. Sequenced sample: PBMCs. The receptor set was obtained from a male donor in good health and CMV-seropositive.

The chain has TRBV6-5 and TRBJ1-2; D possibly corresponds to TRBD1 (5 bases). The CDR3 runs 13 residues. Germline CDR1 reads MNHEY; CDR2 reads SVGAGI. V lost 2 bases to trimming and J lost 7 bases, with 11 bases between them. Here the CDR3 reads CASSYEAGGGYTF. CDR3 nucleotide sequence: TGTGCCAGCAGTTACGAGGCGGGGGGTGGCTACACCTTC.

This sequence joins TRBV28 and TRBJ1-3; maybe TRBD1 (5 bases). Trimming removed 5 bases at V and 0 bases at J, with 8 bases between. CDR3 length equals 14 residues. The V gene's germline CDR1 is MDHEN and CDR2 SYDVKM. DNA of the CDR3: TGTGCCAGCAGTAACAGGCGCTCTGGAAACACCATATATTTT. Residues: CASSNRRSGNTIYF.

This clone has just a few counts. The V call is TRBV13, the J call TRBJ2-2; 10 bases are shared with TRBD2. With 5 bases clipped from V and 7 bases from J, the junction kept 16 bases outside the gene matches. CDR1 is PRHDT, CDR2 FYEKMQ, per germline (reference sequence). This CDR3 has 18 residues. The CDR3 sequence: CASSGTPGLAMPDGELFF. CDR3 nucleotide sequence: TGTGCCAGCAGCGGTACTCCGGGACTAGCGATGCCCGACGGGGAGCTGTTTTTT.

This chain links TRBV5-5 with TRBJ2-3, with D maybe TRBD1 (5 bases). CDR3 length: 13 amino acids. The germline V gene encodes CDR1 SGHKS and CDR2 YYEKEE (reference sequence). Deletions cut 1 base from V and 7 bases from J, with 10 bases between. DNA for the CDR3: TGTGCCAGCAGCTTGCTGGACACCTATACGCAGTATTTT. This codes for CASSLLDTYTQYF.

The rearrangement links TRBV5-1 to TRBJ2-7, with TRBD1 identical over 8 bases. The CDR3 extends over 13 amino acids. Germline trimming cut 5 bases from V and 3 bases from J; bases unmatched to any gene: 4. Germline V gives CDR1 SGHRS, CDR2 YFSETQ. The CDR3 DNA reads TGCGCCAGCAGGTTCACAGGGGGCTACGAGCAGTACTTC. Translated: CASRFTGGYEQYF.

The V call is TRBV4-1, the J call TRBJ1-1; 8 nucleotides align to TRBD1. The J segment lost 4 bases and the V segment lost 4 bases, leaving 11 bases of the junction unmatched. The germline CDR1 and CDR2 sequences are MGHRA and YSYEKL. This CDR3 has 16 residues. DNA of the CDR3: TGCGCCAGCAGCCGGACAGGGAGGTATGGGGGCACTGAAGCTTTCTTT. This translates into CASSRTGRYGGTEAFF.

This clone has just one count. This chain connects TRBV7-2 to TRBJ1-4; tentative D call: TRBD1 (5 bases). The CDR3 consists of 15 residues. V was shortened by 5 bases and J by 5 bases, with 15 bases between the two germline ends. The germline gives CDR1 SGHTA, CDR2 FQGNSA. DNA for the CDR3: TGTGCCAGCAGCCCAGTGGCAGGGAGGAATGAAAAACTGTTTTTT. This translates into CASSPVAGRNEKLFF.

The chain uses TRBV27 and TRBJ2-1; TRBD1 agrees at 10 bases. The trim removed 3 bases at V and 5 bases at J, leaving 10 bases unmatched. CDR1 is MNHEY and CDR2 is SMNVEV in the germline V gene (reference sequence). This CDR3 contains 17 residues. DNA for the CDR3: TGTGCCAGCAGTTTCCTGGGCGACAGGGGGCCCCACAATGAGCAGTTCTTC. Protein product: CASSFLGDRGPHNEQFF.

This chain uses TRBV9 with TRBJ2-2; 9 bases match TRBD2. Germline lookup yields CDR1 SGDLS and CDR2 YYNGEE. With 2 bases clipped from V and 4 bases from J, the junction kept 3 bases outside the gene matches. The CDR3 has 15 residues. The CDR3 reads CASSVAGGSTGELFF. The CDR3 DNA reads TGTGCCAGCAGCGTCGCGGGGGGGAGCACCGGGGAGCTGTTTTTT. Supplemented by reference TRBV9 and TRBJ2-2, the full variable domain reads DSGVTQTPKHLITATGQRVTLRCSPRSGDLSVYWYQQSLDQGLQFLIQYYNGEERAKGNILERFSAQQFPDLHSELNLSSLELGDSALYFCASSVAGGSTGELFFGEGSRLTVL.